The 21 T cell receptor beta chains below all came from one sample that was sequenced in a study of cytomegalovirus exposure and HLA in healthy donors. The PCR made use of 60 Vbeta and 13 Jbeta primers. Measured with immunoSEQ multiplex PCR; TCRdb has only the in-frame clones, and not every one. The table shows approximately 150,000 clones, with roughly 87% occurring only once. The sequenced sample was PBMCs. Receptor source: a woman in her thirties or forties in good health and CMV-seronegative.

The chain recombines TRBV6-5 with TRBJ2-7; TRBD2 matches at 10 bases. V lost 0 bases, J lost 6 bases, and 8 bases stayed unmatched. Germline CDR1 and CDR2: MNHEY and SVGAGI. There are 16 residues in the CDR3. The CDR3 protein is CASSYSRTSGSGEQYF. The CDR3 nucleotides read TGTGCCAGCAGTTACTCCCGGACTAGCGGTAGTGGCGAGCAGTACTTC.

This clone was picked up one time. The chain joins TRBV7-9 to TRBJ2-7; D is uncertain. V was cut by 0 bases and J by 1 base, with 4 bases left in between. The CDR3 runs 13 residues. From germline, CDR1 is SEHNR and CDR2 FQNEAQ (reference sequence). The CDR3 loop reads CASSLAISYEQYF. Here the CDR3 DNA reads TGTGCCAGCAGCTTAGCCATTTCCTACGAGCAGTACTTC.

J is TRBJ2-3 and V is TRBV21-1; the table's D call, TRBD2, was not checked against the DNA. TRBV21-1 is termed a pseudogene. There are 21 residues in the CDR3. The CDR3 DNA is TGTGCCAGCAGCAAAGCGCTTTCGACTAGCGGGAGACTTCTGCGCACAGATACGCAGTATTTT. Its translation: CASSKALSTSGRLLRTDTQYF.

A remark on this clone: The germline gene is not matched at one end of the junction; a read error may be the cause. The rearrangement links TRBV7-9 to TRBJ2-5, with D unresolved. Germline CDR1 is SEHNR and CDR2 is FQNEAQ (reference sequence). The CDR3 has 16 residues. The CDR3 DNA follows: TGTTCCAGCAGCCCTACTGGGCCCAGCTTCCAAGAGACCCAGTACTTC. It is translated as CSSSPTGPSFQETQYF.

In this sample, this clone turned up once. CDR3 protein: CAIRGGTRETQYF. CDR3 in DNA: TGTGCGATCAGAGGCGGAACCCGAGAGACCCAGTACTTC. The genes are TRBV21-1 and TRBJ2-5; the D call of TRBD2 is as the table states it, not checked on the DNA. TRBV21-1 constitutes a pseudogene. This CDR3 is 13 amino acids long.

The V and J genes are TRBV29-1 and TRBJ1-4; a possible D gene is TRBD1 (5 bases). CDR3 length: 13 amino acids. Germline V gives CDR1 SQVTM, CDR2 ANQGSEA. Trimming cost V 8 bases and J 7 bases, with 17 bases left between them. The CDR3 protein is CSIQRGGPEKLFF. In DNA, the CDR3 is TGCAGCATTCAACGGGGGGGACCTGAAAAACTGTTTTTT.

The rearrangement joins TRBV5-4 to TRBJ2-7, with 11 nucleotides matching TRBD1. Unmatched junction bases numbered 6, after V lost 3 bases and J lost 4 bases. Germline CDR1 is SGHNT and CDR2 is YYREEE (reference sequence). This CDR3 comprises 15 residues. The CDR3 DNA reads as TGTGCCAGCAGCTATACGGGACAGGGGGAATACGAGCAGTACTTC. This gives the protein CASSYTGQGEYEQYF.

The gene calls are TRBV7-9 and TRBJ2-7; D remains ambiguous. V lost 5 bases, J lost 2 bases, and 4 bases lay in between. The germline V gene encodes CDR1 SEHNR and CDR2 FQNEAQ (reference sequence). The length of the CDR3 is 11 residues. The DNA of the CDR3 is TGTGCCAGCAGCAACACCTACGAGCAGTACTTC. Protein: CASSNTYEQYF.

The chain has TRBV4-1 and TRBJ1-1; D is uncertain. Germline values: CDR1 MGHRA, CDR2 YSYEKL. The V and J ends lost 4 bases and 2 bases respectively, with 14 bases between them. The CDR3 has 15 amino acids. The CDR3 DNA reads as TGCGCCAGCAGCCGAGCGCCAGTCATAAACACTGAAGCTTTCTTT. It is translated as CASSRAPVINTEAFF.

CDR3 loop: CASPGPRGYTF. In nucleotides, the CDR3 is TGTGCCAGTCCGGGTCCTCGGGGCTACACCTTC. This rearrangement joins TRBV7-8 to TRBJ1-2; D is unclear. Germline V lookup: CDR1 SGHVS, CDR2 FQNEAQ. The CDR3 contains 11 residues. The V end was cut by 9 bases, the J end by 8 bases, with 13 bases between.

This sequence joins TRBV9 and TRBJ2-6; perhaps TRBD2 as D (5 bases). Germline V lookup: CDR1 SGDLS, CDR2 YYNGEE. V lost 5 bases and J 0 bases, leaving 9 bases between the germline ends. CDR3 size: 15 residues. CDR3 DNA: TGTGCCAGCAGTAAACGGGGCTCTGGGGCCAACGTCCTGACTTTC. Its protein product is CASSKRGSGANVLTF.

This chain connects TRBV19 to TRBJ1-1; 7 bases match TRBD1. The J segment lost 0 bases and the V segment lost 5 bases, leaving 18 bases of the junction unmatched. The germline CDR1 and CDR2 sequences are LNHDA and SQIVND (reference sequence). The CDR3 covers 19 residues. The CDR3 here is CASSVLPGTASIMNTEAFF. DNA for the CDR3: TGTGCCAGTAGTGTACTACCCGGGACAGCAAGTATTATGAACACTGAAGCTTTCTTT.

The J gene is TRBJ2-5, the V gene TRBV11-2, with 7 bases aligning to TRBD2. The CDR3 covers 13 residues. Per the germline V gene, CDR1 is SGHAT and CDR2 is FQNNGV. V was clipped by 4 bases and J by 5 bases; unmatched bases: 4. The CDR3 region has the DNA TGTGCCAGCAGCTGGGGACTAAGGGAGACCCAGTACTTC. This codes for CASSWGLRETQYF. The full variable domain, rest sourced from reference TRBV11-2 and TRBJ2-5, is EAGVAQSPRYKIIEKRQSVAFWCNPISGHATLYWYQQILGQGPKLLIQFQNNGVVDDSQLPKDRFSAERLKGVDSTLKIQPAKLEDSAVYLCASSWGLRETQYFGPGTRLLVL.

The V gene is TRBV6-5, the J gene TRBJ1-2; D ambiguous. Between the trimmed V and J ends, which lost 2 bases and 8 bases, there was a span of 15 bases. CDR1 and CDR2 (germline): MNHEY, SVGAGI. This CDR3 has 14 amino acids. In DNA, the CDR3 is TGTGCCAGCAGTTACGAATGGCGGGATGGAGGCTACACCTTC. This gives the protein CASSYEWRDGGYTF.

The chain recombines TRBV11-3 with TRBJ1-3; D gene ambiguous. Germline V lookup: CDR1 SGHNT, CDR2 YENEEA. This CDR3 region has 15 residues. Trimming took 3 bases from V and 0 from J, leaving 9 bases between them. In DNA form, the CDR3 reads TGTGCCAGCAGCTTCGCCGGTGACTCTGGAAACACCATATATTTT. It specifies CASSFAGDSGNTIYF.

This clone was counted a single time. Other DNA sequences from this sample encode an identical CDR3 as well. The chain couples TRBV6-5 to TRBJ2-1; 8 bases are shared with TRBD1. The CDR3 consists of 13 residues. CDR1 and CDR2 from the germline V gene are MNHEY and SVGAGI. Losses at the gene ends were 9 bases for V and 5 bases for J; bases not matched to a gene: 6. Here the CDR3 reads CASSRTGNNEQFF. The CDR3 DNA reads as TGTGCCAGTAGTAGGACAGGGAACAATGAGCAGTTCTTC.

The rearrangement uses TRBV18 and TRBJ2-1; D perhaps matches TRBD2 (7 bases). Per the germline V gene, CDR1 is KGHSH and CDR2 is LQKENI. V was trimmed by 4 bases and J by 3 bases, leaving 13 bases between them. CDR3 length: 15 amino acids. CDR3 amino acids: CASSQRGGDYNEQFF. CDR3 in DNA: TGTGCCAGCTCACAGCGAGGGGGGGACTACAATGAGCAGTTCTTC.

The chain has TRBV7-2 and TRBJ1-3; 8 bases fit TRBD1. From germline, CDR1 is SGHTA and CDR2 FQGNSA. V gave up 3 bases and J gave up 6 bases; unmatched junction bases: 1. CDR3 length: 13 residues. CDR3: CASSLTGENTIYF. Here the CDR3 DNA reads TGTGCCAGCAGCTTGACAGGGGAAAACACCATATATTTT.

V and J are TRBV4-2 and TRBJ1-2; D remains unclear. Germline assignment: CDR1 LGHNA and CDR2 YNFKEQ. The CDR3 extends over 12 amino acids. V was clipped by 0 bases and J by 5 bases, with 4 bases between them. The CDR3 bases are TGTGCCAGCAGCCAAGAGCAGTATGGCTACACCTTC. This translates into CASSQEQYGYTF.

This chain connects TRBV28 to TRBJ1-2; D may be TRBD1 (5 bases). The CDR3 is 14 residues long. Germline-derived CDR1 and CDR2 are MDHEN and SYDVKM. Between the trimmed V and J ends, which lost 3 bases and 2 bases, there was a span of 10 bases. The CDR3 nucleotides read TGTGCCAGCAGTTTTCTTGCAGGGAACTATGGCTACACCTTC. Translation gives CASSFLAGNYGYTF.

This CDR3 is CASSLGGRETQYF. For the CDR3, the DNA is TGCGCCAGCAGCTTGGGGGGCCGGGAGACCCAGTACTTC. V gene TRBV5-1 combines with J gene TRBJ2-5; D is perhaps TRBD1 (5 bases). The germline V and J ends were trimmed by 0 bases and 5 bases, with 8 bases remaining between them. Germline V gives CDR1 SGHRS, CDR2 YFSETQ. The CDR3 sequence is 13 residues long. Using reference TRBV5-1 and TRBJ2-5 for the parts outside the CDR3, the full variable domain is KAGVTQTPRYLIKTRGQQVTLSCSPISGHRSVSWYQQTPGQGLQFLFEYFSETQRNKGNFPGRFSGRQFSNSRSEMNVSTLELGDSALYLCASSLGGRETQYFGPGTRLLVL.